These 25 T cell receptor beta chains share one sample of origin, sequenced in a study of early T cells in non-severe SARS-CoV-2 infection. TCRdb processed the 5' RACE reads anew with MiXCR; each CDR3 protein has one entry. This sample has more than 95,000 distinct CDR3 sequences, with roughly 15% found just once. Sequenced sample: whole blood. These receptors were collected from an adult who was a healthcare worker with PCR-confirmed SARS-CoV-2 infection or an uninfected control (not recorded which).

The CDR3: CATSDHSNEQFF. The CDR3 DNA reads as TGTGCCACCAGTGATCACTCCAATGAGCAGTTCTTC. The chain is built from TRBV24-1 and TRBJ2-1; D remains unclear. The CDR3 totals 12 residues. Germline loops: CDR1 KGHDR, CDR2 SFDVKD. V lost 3 bases, J lost 6 bases, and 5 bases lay in between.

The V call is TRBV7-9, the J call TRBJ2-5, with TRBD2 matching 10 bases. After removal of 0 bases from V and 1 base from J, the junction contained 5 bases not matched to a gene. Germline assignment: CDR1 SEHNR and CDR2 FQNEAQ (reference sequence). CDR3 length: 17 amino acids. The DNA for the CDR3 is TGTGCCAGCAGCTTAGCGCTACTAGCGGGAACCCAAGAGACCCAGTACTTC. Its translation: CASSLALLAGTQETQYF.

V gene TRBV5-1 combines with J gene TRBJ1-1; D might be TRBD1 (6 bases). Trimming took off 4 bases at V and 1 base at J, with 11 bases between the two ends. CDR1 is SGHRS, CDR2 YFSETQ, per germline. There are 14 residues in the CDR3. CDR3 amino acids: CASSPGTTNTEAFF. The CDR3 DNA is TGCGCCAGCAGCCCCGGGACAACGAACACTGAAGCTTTCTTT.

CDR3: CASSFQGDNSPLHF. For the CDR3, the DNA is TGTGCCAGCAGCTTCCAGGGTGATAATTCACCCCTCCACTTT. The rearrangement links TRBV7-2 to TRBJ1-6, with TRBD1 as a possible D gene (5 bases). V was cut by 3 bases and J by 5 bases, with 8 bases left in between. Germline CDR1 SGHTA, CDR2 FQGNSA. The CDR3 totals 14 residues.

V and J are TRBV21-1 and TRBJ2-3; the table's D call TRBD1 went unverified against the DNA. TRBV21-1 is a pseudogene locus. This CDR3 contains 16 residues. DNA of the CDR3: TGTGCCAGCAGCTCTAAAGGACAGGGGGACACAGATACGCAGTATTTT. As protein: CASSSKGQGDTDTQYF.

This clonotype occurred once. The chain is built from TRBV18 and TRBJ1-1; the D is unclear. CDR3 length: 14 amino acids. V shed 5 bases and J shed 3 bases, with 13 bases lying between them. The germline CDR1 and CDR2 sequences are KGHSH and LQKENI. CDR3 DNA: TGTGCCAGCTCAAGAACTGAATGGGACACTGAAGCTTTCTTT. It specifies CASSRTEWDTEAFF.

The chain uses TRBV19 and TRBJ2-1; D may be TRBD1 (6 bases). Between the trimmed V and J ends, which lost 0 bases and 5 bases, there was a span of 23 bases. The CDR3 is made up of 19 amino acids. CDR1 is LNHDA, CDR2 SQIVND, per germline (reference sequence). This CDR3 is CASSIDLSSGTLSDNEQFF. The DNA for the CDR3 is TGTGCCAGTAGTATAGATCTATCCTCTGGGACACTCTCAGACAATGAGCAGTTCTTC.

This clonotype was counted only a few times. The chain employs TRBV9 and TRBJ2-7; 10 bases align to TRBD1. The V segment lost 4 bases and the J segment 6 bases; nucleotides outside the gene matches: 7. CDR1 is SGDLS and CDR2 is YYNGEE in the germline V gene. CDR3 length: 14 amino acids. For the CDR3, the DNA is TGTGCCAGCAGCTTTGGGACAGGGGCCGCCGAGCAGTACTTC. Its translation is CASSFGTGAAEQYF.

The genes are TRBV6-6 and TRBJ2-5, with TRBD2 matching over 10 bases. Looked up from germline, CDR1 is MNHNY and CDR2 is SVGAGI (reference sequence). V shed 0 bases and J 8 bases; nucleotides not matched to a gene: 12. The CDR3 has 17 amino acids. The CDR3 spells CASSYSGFSGGLSTQYF. As DNA, the CDR3 is TGTGCCAGCAGTTACTCGGGGTTTAGCGGGGGGCTAAGCACCCAGTACTTC.

The chain links TRBV29-1 to TRBJ2-1, with 10 bases that match TRBD1. The CDR3 runs to 14 residues. V shed 5 bases and J 2 bases; nucleotides not matched to a gene: 3. Per the germline V gene, CDR1 is SQVTM and CDR2 is ANQGSEA. The DNA of the CDR3 is TGCAGCGTTCAGGGACAGGGGACCTACAATGAGCAGTTCTTC. Translating gives CSVQGQGTYNEQFF.

In DNA form, the CDR3 reads TGTGCCAGCAGATTTGGACTCCCGACTAACTACGAGCAGTACTTC. Its translation is CASRFGLPTNYEQYF. The gene calls are TRBV7-2 and TRBJ2-7; a weak D match, TRBD2 (5 bases). The CDR3 runs 15 residues. From germline, CDR1 is SGHTA and CDR2 FQGNSA. The ends were cut back, 6 bases at V and 3 bases at J, with 18 bases in the middle.

J is TRBJ2-1 and V is TRBV19; 12 positions match TRBD1. The J segment lost 1 base and the V segment lost 6 bases, leaving 16 bases of the junction unmatched. CDR3 length: 20 amino acids. Germline CDR1 LNHDA, CDR2 SQIVND (reference sequence). Here the CDR3 reads CASRTSPGQGAIVSYNEQFF. DNA of the CDR3: TGTGCCAGTAGGACCTCCCCGGGACAGGGGGCGATAGTATCCTACAATGAGCAGTTCTTC.

The genes are TRBV29-1 and TRBJ2-1; tentative D call: TRBD1 (6 bases). Per germline, CDR1 SQVTM and CDR2 ANQGSEA. This CDR3 is 15 amino acids long. V lost 6 bases and J 0 bases, leaving 15 bases between the germline ends. Here the CDR3 reads CSVVRQASSYNEQFF. CDR3 DNA sequence: TGCAGCGTAGTACGACAGGCCAGCTCCTACAATGAGCAGTTCTTC.

Comment on this clonotype: The junction and the germline gene differ at one end; a read error may be behind it. The chain combines TRBV6-5 with TRBJ2-2, with a weak D call TRBD2 (6 bases). Germline V gives CDR1 MNHEY, CDR2 SVGAGI. This CDR3 is 14 amino acids long. In DNA form, the CDR3 reads TGTGCCAGCACCATCGCCCAGGAAACCGGGGAGGTGTTTTTT. Encoded protein: CASTIAQETGEVFF.

The CDR3 nucleotides read TGTGCCAGCAGTTTCCGACACCTTACAGGGAGTGGCTACACCTTC. Its translation: CASSFRHLTGSGYTF. The chain couples TRBV28 to TRBJ1-2, with D maybe TRBD1 (6 bases). The CDR3 runs 15 residues. V lost 3 bases and J lost 7, with 18 bases in between. CDR1 MDHEN and CDR2 SYDVKM come from the germline V gene.

This clonotype was counted ten times or more. A junction boundary mismatches the germline segment, possibly from a read error. V and J are TRBV7-7 and TRBJ1-4; no clear D. The CDR3 covers 13 residues. From germline, CDR1 is SSHAT and CDR2 FNYEAQ (reference sequence). CDR3 sequence reads: CASSSGANEKLFF. The CDR3 DNA reads as TGTGCTAGCAGCTCGGGCGCTAATGAAAAACTGTTTTTT.

The rearrangement links TRBV7-6 to TRBJ2-5; 10 bases align to TRBD1. This CDR3 region has 16 residues. The V gene's germline CDR1 is SGHVS and CDR2 FNYEAQ. V gave up 6 bases and J gave up 2 bases; unmatched junction bases: 9. CDR3 sequence: CASSQKDRGLQETQYF. The CDR3 bases are TGTGCCAGCAGTCAAAAAGACAGGGGGCTTCAAGAGACCCAGTACTTC.

This clonotype has just a few counts. The J gene is TRBJ2-3, the V gene TRBV12-3 or TRBV12-4; tentative D call: TRBD2 (6 bases). CDR3 length equals 14 residues. V shed 8 bases and J shed 0 bases, with 12 bases lying between them. This CDR3 is CASRLAFSTDTQYF. Written as DNA, the CDR3 is TGTGCCAGCCGCCTAGCGTTTAGCACAGATACGCAGTATTTT.

This clonotype showed up just a few times. The chain is built from TRBV29-1 and TRBJ2-3; D is ambiguous. The CDR3 is made up of 11 amino acids. CDR1 is SQVTM, CDR2 ANQGSEA, per germline. Trimming stripped 6 bases from V and 4 bases from J, with 8 bases between. The CDR3: CSVHHPDTQYF. CDR3 DNA: TGCAGCGTACATCATCCAGATACGCAGTATTTT.

The genes are TRBV20-1 and TRBJ2-1; D unresolved. The CDR3 has 15 amino acids. V was shortened by 3 bases and J by 9 bases, with 21 bases between the two germline ends. Germline loops: CDR1 DFQATT, CDR2 SNEGSKA (reference sequence). The CDR3 bases are TGCAGTGCTAGTACCGGCCACCTGGATGAGGCTGAGCAGTTCTTC. It translates to CSASTGHLDEAEQFF.

This chain joins TRBV12-3 or TRBV12-4 and TRBJ2-1, with 7 bases fitting TRBD1. This CDR3 has 15 residues. V shed 2 bases, J shed 0 bases, and the junction held 1 base outside the gene matches. CDR3 loop: CASSLWDSSYNEQFF. CDR3 in DNA: TGTGCCAGCAGTTTATGGGACAGCTCCTACAATGAGCAGTTCTTC.

This clonotype was counted only a few times. The chain links TRBV11-3 to TRBJ1-1; D is perhaps TRBD1 (5 bases). Germline V CDR1 and CDR2: SGHNT, YENEEA. The CDR3 consists of 13 residues. V was trimmed by 4 bases and J by 10 bases, leaving 16 bases between them. The CDR3 DNA reads TGTGCCAGCAGCTCACAACGGGGCTCTAGAGCTTTCTTT. This translates into CASSSQRGSRAFF.

J is TRBJ2-3 and V is TRBV6-5; 9 bases are a match to TRBD1. Trimming at V came to 2 bases and at J to 5 bases, leaving 8 bases not matched to a gene. Germline V gene lookup returns CDR1 MNHEY and CDR2 SVGAGI. The CDR3 is made up of 16 amino acids. The CDR3 loop is CASSYPGTGRGDTQYF. The DNA for the CDR3 is TGTGCCAGCAGTTACCCGGGGACAGGGAGGGGAGATACGCAGTATTTT.

The genes are TRBV3-1 and TRBJ2-7, with 8 bases fitting TRBD2. This CDR3 has 16 amino acids. CDR1 is LGHDT, CDR2 YNNKEL, per germline (reference sequence). V dropped 8 bases and J dropped 5; count of bases not matched to a gene: 17. The CDR3 loop reads CASRPGFGTSEDEQYF. The CDR3 nucleotides are TGTGCCAGCCGGCCGGGGTTCGGGACTAGTGAGGACGAGCAGTACTTC.

The chain carries TRBV20-1 and TRBJ2-1, with a weak D call TRBD1 (6 bases). The CDR3 is 13 amino acids. Trimming took 5 bases from V and 4 from J, leaving 12 bases between them. The germline V gene encodes CDR1 DFQATT and CDR2 SNEGSKA (reference sequence). The CDR3 reads CSAFPDRYNEQFF. The DNA for the CDR3 is TGCAGTGCTTTCCCGGACAGATACAATGAGCAGTTCTTC.